The clone carrying this T cell receptor beta chain was recorded many times. The antigen remains unidentified. Amplification of TCR alpha and beta CDR3 regions from RNA used iRepertoire nested multiplex PCR. TCRdb used MiXCR to reprocess the multiplex PCR reads, holding one entry per CDR3 protein. The table has approximately 110,000 distinct CDR3 sequences, around 23% seen once. This record comes from a study of glioma-infiltrating T cells. Study-level findings and limits: Tissue and blood shared very few CDR3 sequences. Non-neoplastic patients had below-expected tissue-blood divergence, while all gliomas exceeded expectation.

This clonotype was sampled from a human donor with low-grade glioma or glioblastoma, undergoing nonglioma brain surgery, or in good health (not recorded which). The sequenced sample consisted of glioma tissue, nonneoplastic brain tissue, or PBMCs (not recorded which).

DNA of the CDR3: TGTGCCACCAGTGATGGAGGACACCAAGAGACCCAGTACTTC. Amino acids: CATSDGGHQETQYF. V usage is TRBV24-1 and J usage is TRBJ2-5; tentatively, D is TRBD2 (5 bases). V gave up 3 bases and J gave up 0 bases, with 7 bases separating them. The CDR3 extends over 14 amino acids. Germline V gene sequence: CDR1 KGHDR, CDR2 SFDVKD.